Listed below are T cell receptor beta chains from one sample, sequenced in a study of cytomegalovirus exposure and HLA in healthy donors. Assay: immunoSEQ multiplex PCR; the TCRdb copy retains only in-frame clones and omits some. The table records some 41,000 clones, about half of them present only once. The sample taken for sequencing was PBMCs. These receptor sequences come from a man aged 55-75 years in good health and CMV-seronegative. Both conserved end residues are part of each CDR3. D genes are given only for firm matches. Part of the rows lack a size; the others show once, few, many or a class for expanded clones.

D gene,J gene,clone size,V gene,CDR3 protein,CDR3 DNA
TRBD1,TRBJ2-1,.,TRBV9,CASSVQGAAWNEQFF,TGTGCCAGCAGCGTTCAGGGGGCTGCGTGGAATGAGCAGTTCTTC
.,TRBJ1-1,few,TRBV5-1,CASSLENQAEAFF,TGCGCCAGCAGCTTGGAGAACCAGGCTGAAGCTTTCTTT
.,TRBJ2-2,.,TRBV10-2,CASSLDTNTGELFF,TGCGCCAGCAGTCTAGATACGAACACCGGGGAGCTGTTTTTT
TRBD1,TRBJ2-7,.,TRBV13,CASSGGQGHSYEQYF,TGTGCCAGCAGTGGGGGACAGGGCCACTCCTACGAGCAGTACTTC
.,TRBJ1-3,.,TRBV6-6,CASSLSGNTIYF,TGTGCCAGCAGCCTCTCGGGAAACACCATATATTTT
TRBD1,TRBJ2-7,.,TRBV5-1,CASSLGTGRSYEQYF,TGCGCCAGCAGCTTGGGGACAGGCCGCTCCTACGAGCAGTACTTC
.,TRBJ2-3,.,TRBV7-2,CASSSWGGTTDTQYF,TGTGCCAGCAGCTCCTGGGGCGGGACGACAGATACGCAGTATTTT
.,TRBJ1-5,.,TRBV15,CATSRARDQPQHF,TGTGCCACCAGCAGAGCCAGGGATCAGCCCCAGCATTTT
.,TRBJ2-1,.,TRBV7-3,CASSLMRAPSDEQFF,TGTGCCAGCAGCTTAATGCGGGCCCCTTCGGATGAGCAGTTCTTC
.,TRBJ1-5,.,TRBV7-9,CASSLGQQNQPQHF,TGTGCCAGCAGCTTAGGGCAACAAAATCAGCCCCAGCATTTT
TRBD1,TRBJ2-1,.,TRBV5-1,CASSFATGSDEQFF,TGCGCCAGCAGCTTTGCGACAGGGAGCGATGAGCAGTTCTTC
TRBD2,TRBJ2-7,.,TRBV4-1,CASSQRSGTSGSYEQYF,TGCGCCAGCAGCCAGAGATCCGGGACTAGCGGCTCCTACGAGCAGTACTTC
.,TRBJ1-5,once,TRBV6-6,CASRSDLGGNQPQHF,TGTGCCAGCCGATCGGACCTAGGGGGTAATCAGCCCCAGCATTTT
.,TRBJ2-7,.,TRBV15,CATSRDPSSYEQYF,TGTGCCACCAGCAGAGATCCTAGCTCCTACGAGCAGTACTTC
TRBD1,TRBJ1-2,few,TRBV28,CASSSPGQEVGYTF,TGTGCCAGCAGTTCTCCGGGACAGGAGGTTGGCTACACCTTC
.,TRBJ2-1,.,TRBV7-2,CASSLFDEQFF,TGTGCCAGCAGCTTATTCGATGAGCAGTTCTTC
.,TRBJ2-7,.,TRBV9,CASSWAPGSSYEQYF,TGTGCCAGCAGCTGGGCCCCAGGTAGCTCCTACGAGCAGTACTTC
TRBD2,TRBJ2-1,.,TRBV29-1,CSAGRVAGASSYNEQFF,TGCAGCGCCGGACGAGTAGCGGGGGCCAGCTCCTACAATGAGCAGTTCTTC
.,TRBJ1-2,.,TRBV28,CASSFVGRSYGYTF,TGTGCCAGCAGTTTCGTGGGGCGCTCCTATGGCTACACCTTC
TRBD1,TRBJ1-5,.,TRBV7-9,CASSLQGGGQPQHF,TGTGCCAGCAGCCTACAGGGGGGTGGACAGCCCCAGCATTTT
.,TRBJ2-3,.,TRBV28,CASSVTDTQYF,TGTGCCAGCAGCGTCACAGATACGCAGTATTTT
.,TRBJ1-1,.,TRBV11-3,CASSLGEGSEAFF,TGTGCCAGCAGCTTAGGGGAGGGGTCTGAAGCTTTCTTT
TRBD1,TRBJ1-1,.,TRBV4-3,CAAGGGTEAFF,TGCGCTGCAGGGGGCGGGACGGAAGCTTTCTTT
.,TRBJ2-7,.,TRBV28,CASRPTQGLYYEQYF,TGTGCCAGCAGGCCCACCCAAGGACTGTACTACGAGCAGTACTTC
.,TRBJ1-2,.,TRBV2,CASSEALRGAYGYTF,TGTGCCAGCAGTGAAGCGCTTCGGGGGGCCTATGGCTACACCTTC
TRBD1,TRBJ1-1,.,TRBV6-5,CASSYFGTGAEAFF,TGTGCCAGCAGTTACTTCGGGACAGGGGCCGAAGCTTTCTTT
TRBD2,TRBJ2-7,.,TRBV30,CAWSRGWASGRASEQYF,TGTGCCTGGAGTCGGGGCTGGGCTAGCGGGAGGGCAAGCGAGCAGTACTTC
TRBD2,TRBJ2-3,.,TRBV7-2,CASSFTSGTDTQYF,TGTGCCAGCAGCTTCACTAGCGGCACAGATACGCAGTATTTT
TRBD1,TRBJ1-4,.,TRBV14,CASSRRGTAYEKLFF,TGTGCCAGCAGCCGACGGGGGACAGCTTATGAAAAACTGTTTTTT
TRBD1,TRBJ1-2,.,TRBV15,CATSRARGTGYGYTF,TGTGCCACCAGCAGAGCTCGCGGGACAGGGTATGGCTACACCTTC
TRBD1,TRBJ1-2,.,TRBV29-1,CSVEGQGTGGYTF,TGCAGCGTTGAGGGACAGGGTACGGGGGGCTACACCTTC
TRBD2,TRBJ2-1,few,TRBV9,CASSVASGSLEEQFF,TGTGCCAGCAGCGTAGCGAGCGGGAGTCTAGAGGAGCAGTTCTTC
.,TRBJ1-2,.,TRBV15,CATSSPGVSNGYTF,TGTGCCACCAGCAGCCCGGGGGTTTCAAATGGCTACACCTTC
.,TRBJ1-1,few,TRBV10-3,CAISEHMQNTEAFF,TGTGCCATCAGTGAGCACATGCAAAACACTGAAGCTTTCTTT
TRBD1,TRBJ1-1,few,TRBV5-5,CASSPTGGWYTEAFF,TGTGCCAGCAGCCCCACAGGGGGCTGGTACACTGAAGCTTTCTTT
.,TRBJ2-1,.,TRBV5-1,CASSLAGSILSSYNEQFF,TGCGCCAGCAGCTTGGCGGGTAGCATTCTCAGCTCCTACAATGAGCAGTTCTTC
TRBD2,TRBJ2-1,.,TRBV9,CASSTLSGRASDEQFF,TGTGCCAGCTCGACCCTGAGCGGGAGGGCCTCGGATGAGCAGTTCTTC